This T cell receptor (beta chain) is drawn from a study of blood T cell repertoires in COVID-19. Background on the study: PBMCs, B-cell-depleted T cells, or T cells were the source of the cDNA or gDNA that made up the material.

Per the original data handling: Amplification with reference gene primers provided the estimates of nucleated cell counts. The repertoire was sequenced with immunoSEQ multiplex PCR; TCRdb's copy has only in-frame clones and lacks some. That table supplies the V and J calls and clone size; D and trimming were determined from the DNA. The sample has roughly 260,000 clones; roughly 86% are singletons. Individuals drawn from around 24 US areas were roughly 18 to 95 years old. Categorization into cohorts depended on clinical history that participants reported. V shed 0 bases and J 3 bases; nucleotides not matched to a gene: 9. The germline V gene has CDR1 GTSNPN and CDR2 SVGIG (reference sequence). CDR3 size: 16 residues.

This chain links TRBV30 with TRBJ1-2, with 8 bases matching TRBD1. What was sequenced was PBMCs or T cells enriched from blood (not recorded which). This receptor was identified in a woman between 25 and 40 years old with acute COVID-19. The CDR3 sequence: CAWSVEWTGRHYGYTF. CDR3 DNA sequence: TGTGCCTGGAGTGTAGAGTGGACAGGGAGGCACTATGGCTACACCTTC. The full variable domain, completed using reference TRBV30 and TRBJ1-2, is SQTIHQWPATLVQPVGSPLSLECTVEGTSNPNLYWYRQAAGRGLQLLFYSVGIGQISSEVPQNLSASRPQDRQFILSSKKLLLSDSGFYLCAWSVEWTGRHYGYTFGSGTRLTVV.